These 18 T cell receptor beta chains were all obtained from the same sample, sequenced in a study of T cells in Graves' hyperthyroidism and ophthalmopathy. RNA transcripts were the template for amplifying TCR beta CDR3 regions. Primed by the HTBI set, a first-round RT-PCR was run on the TCR CDR3. TCRdb itself ran the multiplex PCR reads through MiXCR, one entry per CDR3 protein. The data hold around 250,000 distinct CDR3 sequences, with roughly 15% observed a single time. Sequencing was carried out using blood. These receptors were collected from a middle-aged woman with Graves' hyperthyroidism that later progressed to Graves' ophthalmopathy.

The J gene is TRBJ2-7, the V gene TRBV18; 8 nucleotides agree with TRBD2. The CDR3 has 15 amino acids. V was clipped by 6 bases and J by 9 bases; unmatched bases: 16. CDR1 is KGHSH, CDR2 LQKENI, per germline. The CDR3 loop is CASSRGLASFEGQYF. The CDR3 DNA is TGTGCCAGCTCCCGAGGACTAGCTAGCTTCGAGGGGCAGTACTTC.

This clonotype occurred many times. The gene calls are TRBV29-1 and TRBJ1-1; D may be TRBD1 (5 bases). V lost 5 bases and J lost 0, with 10 bases in between. Germline V gene data show CDR1 as SQVTM and CDR2 as ANQGSEA. This CDR3 comprises 13 residues. The CDR3 DNA is TGCAGCGTTCGTGGGGGGTTGAACACTGAAGCTTTCTTT. Protein sequence: CSVRGGLNTEAFF.

CDR3 DNA: TGTGCCAGCAGTGAACCAGGCGATGGCTACACCTTC. Protein sequence: CASSEPGDGYTF. This chain links TRBV2 with TRBJ1-2; D unclear. This CDR3 is 12 amino acids long. Germline CDR1 is SNHLY and CDR2 is FYNNEI. Trimming stripped 2 bases from V and 6 bases from J, with 7 bases between.

There are many counts of this clonotype. The chain combines TRBV20-1 with TRBJ2-5; D gene uncertain. Germline CDR1 reads DFQATT; CDR2 reads SNEGSKA (reference sequence). Trimming pared 7 bases from V and 0 bases from J, leaving 15 bases between. The CDR3 has 14 amino acids. The DNA of the CDR3 is TGCAGTGGTCTCACGAGCAGCAACCAAGAGACCCAGTACTTC. Its translation: CSGLTSSNQETQYF.

Many counts were recorded for this clonotype. V usage is TRBV27 and J usage is TRBJ2-3, with 11 bases identical to TRBD2. Germline trimming cut 8 bases from V and 2 bases from J; bases unmatched to any gene: 12. The CDR3 loop spans 17 amino acids. The germline CDR1 and CDR2 sequences are MNHEY and SMNVEV (reference sequence). CDR3 residues: CASGISGRAFYTDTQYF. In DNA form, the CDR3 reads TGTGCCAGCGGTATTAGCGGGAGGGCCTTTTACACAGATACGCAGTATTTT.

This clonotype was seen ten or more times. The chain recombines TRBV5-5 with TRBJ2-5; D may be TRBD2 (6 bases). The length of the CDR3 is 14 residues. Germline V lookup: CDR1 SGHKS, CDR2 YYEKEE (reference sequence). Trimming shortened V by 4 bases and J by 2 bases, and 12 bases separated the two germline ends. CDR3 sequence: CASSLGLVQETQYF. Written as DNA, the CDR3 is TGTGCCAGCAGCCTGGGACTGGTTCAAGAGACCCAGTACTTC.

The CDR3: CASSPAGDSGSPGGTGELFF. The CDR3 nucleotides are TGTGCCAGCAGCCCCGCGGGTGATAGCGGGAGCCCCGGGGGAACCGGGGAGCTGTTTTTT. The chain carries TRBV5-4 and TRBJ2-2; 9 nucleotides align to TRBD2. The germline gives CDR1 SGHNT, CDR2 YYREEE (reference sequence). The CDR3 totals 20 residues. The V gene end was trimmed by 4 bases and the J gene end by 5 bases; junction bases not matched to a gene: 21.

This clonotype was seen more than once but under ten times. The chain links TRBV7-2 to TRBJ2-1, with D maybe TRBD2 (6 bases). The CDR3 is 17 amino acids. V dropped 2 bases and J dropped 1 base, with 15 bases sitting between them. CDR1 is SGHTA, CDR2 FQGNSA, per germline. CDR3 region: CASSLIRDFLSYNEQFF. CDR3 sequence (DNA): TGTGCCAGCAGCTTAATCCGGGACTTCCTATCCTACAATGAGCAGTTCTTC.

This clonotype was detected ten times or more. The genes are TRBV2 and TRBJ2-7; D might be TRBD1 or TRBD2, each matching 5 bases. The germline V gene has CDR1 SNHLY and CDR2 FYNNEI. CDR3 length: 13 amino acids. With 6 bases removed from V and 4 bases from J, the gap between germline ends came to 13 bases. CDR3 DNA sequence: TGTGCCAGCAGGGGACGGGGTTCTTACGAGCAGTACTTC. Translation gives CASRGRGSYEQYF. The complete variable domain, with remaining parts taken from reference TRBV2 and TRBJ2-7, reads EPEVTQTPSHQVTQMGQEVILRCVPISNHLYFYWYRQILGQKVEFLVSFYNNEISEKSEIFDDQFSVERPDGSNFTLKIRSTKLEDSAMYFCASRGRGSYEQYFGPGTRLTVT.

This clonotype has ten or more counts. The chain combines TRBV18 with TRBJ2-3; 10 positions agree with TRBD2. J lost 9 bases, V lost 3 bases, and 6 bases had no gene match. The CDR3 totals 14 residues. Germline V gene sequence: CDR1 KGHSH, CDR2 LQKENI. The CDR3 nucleotides are TGTGCCAGCTCACCCGGACTAGCGGCTGGAACGCAGTATTTT. Translated: CASSPGLAAGTQYF.

Regarding this clonotype: A read error may produce the germline difference seen at one junction end. This rearrangement joins TRBV6-1 to TRBJ2-2, with D unclear. The CDR3 extends over 14 amino acids. The germline gives CDR1 MNHNS, CDR2 SASEGT. The CDR3 reads CVSKSGENTGELFF. The CDR3 DNA sequence: TGTGTCAGCAAATCCGGTGAGAACACCGGGGAGCTGTTTTTT.

The chain couples TRBV9 to TRBJ2-7; D perhaps matches TRBD2 (5 bases). Germline V lookup: CDR1 SGDLS, CDR2 YYNGEE. This CDR3 contains 15 residues. The V end was cut by 3 bases, the J end by 0 bases, with 13 bases between. CDR3 nucleotides: TGTGCCAGCAGCGAGACGGACTCCCTCTCCTACGAGCAGTACTTC. The encoded protein is CASSETDSLSYEQYF.

This clonotype came up many times. This chain links TRBV24-1 with TRBJ2-5; D perhaps matches TRBD1 (6 bases). The CDR3 contains 13 residues. Trimming removed 8 bases from V and 4 bases from J, with 13 bases in between. Germline V CDR1 and CDR2: KGHDR, SFDVKD. DNA of the CDR3: TGTGCCACCACTCCTATCAGGGGAGAGACCCAGTACTTC. Translated, it gives CATTPIRGETQYF.

The V gene is TRBV29-1, the J gene TRBJ1-1, with TRBD1 as a possible D gene (6 bases). The CDR3 extends over 14 amino acids. The V gene lost 3 bases and the J gene lost 6 bases, with 17 bases spanning the gap. Germline V gene data show CDR1 as SQVTM and CDR2 as ANQGSEA. The CDR3 sequence: CSVEATGHVAEAFF. The CDR3 DNA reads TGCAGCGTTGAGGCAACAGGGCACGTCGCTGAAGCTTTCTTT.

This clonotype appeared many times. The gene calls are TRBV30 and TRBJ1-5; D is uncertain. Looked up from germline, CDR1 is GTSNPN and CDR2 is SVGIG (reference sequence). V was cut by 1 base and J by 0 bases, with 4 bases left in between. The CDR3 runs 13 residues. As DNA, the CDR3 is TGTGCCTGGAGTGGGGATAGCAATCAGCCCCAGCATTTT. Translation: CAWSGDSNQPQHF.

The rearrangement uses TRBV2 and TRBJ2-7; 7 bases fit TRBD2. Germline V lookup: CDR1 SNHLY, CDR2 FYNNEI. V gave up 6 bases and J gave up 3 bases; unmatched junction bases: 8. The CDR3 runs to 14 residues. For the CDR3, the DNA is TGTGCCAGCAGCCTCGGGACTACCAACTACGAGCAGTACTTC. Its translation is CASSLGTTNYEQYF.

Ten or more counts support this clonotype. V gene TRBV29-1 combines with J gene TRBJ2-7, with D perhaps matching TRBD2 (7 bases). The length of the CDR3 is 13 residues. Trimming removed 7 bases from V and 4 bases from J, with 17 bases in between. Germline assignment: CDR1 SQVTM and CDR2 ANQGSEA. The CDR3 reads CSAQRGGSYEQYF. For the CDR3, the DNA is TGCAGCGCCCAAAGGGGGGGGTCGTACGAGCAGTACTTC.

V and J are TRBV7-2 and TRBJ2-1; 8 bases line up with TRBD2. Looked up from germline, CDR1 is SGHTA and CDR2 is FQGNSA. This CDR3 is built from 14 residues. The ends lost 4 bases at V and 6 bases at J; junction bases unmatched: 5. The CDR3 here is CASSSPGLVNEQFF. Here the CDR3 DNA reads TGTGCCAGCAGCTCCCCGGGACTAGTCAATGAGCAGTTCTTC.